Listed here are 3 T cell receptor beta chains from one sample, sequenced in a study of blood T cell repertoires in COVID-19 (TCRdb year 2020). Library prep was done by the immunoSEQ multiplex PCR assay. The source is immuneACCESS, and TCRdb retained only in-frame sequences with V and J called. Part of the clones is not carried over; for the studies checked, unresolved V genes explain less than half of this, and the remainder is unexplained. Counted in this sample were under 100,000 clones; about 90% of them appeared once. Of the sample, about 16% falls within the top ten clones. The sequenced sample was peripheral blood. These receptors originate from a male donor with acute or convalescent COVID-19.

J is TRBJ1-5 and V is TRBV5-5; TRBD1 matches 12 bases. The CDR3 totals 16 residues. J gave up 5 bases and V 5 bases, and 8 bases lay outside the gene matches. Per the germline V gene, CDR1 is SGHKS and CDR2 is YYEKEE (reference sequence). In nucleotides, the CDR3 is TGTGCCAGCAGTACGGGACAGGGGGCGGGAGATCAGCCCCAGCATTTT. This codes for CASSTGQGAGDQPQHF.

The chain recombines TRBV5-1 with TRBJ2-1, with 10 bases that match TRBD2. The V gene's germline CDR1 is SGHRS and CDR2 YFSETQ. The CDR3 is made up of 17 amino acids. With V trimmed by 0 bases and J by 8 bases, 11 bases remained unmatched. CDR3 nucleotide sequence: TGCGCCAGCAGCTTGGCCCTAAGCGGGGGGGCTTCGGATGAGCAGTTCTTC. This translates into CASSLALSGGASDEQFF.

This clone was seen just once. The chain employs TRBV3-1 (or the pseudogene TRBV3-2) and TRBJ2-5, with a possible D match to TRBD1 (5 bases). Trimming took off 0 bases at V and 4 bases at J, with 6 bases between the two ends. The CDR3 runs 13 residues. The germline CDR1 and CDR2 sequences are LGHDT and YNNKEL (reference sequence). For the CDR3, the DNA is TGTGCCAGCAGCCAAGAGGGGCCAGAGACCCAGTACTTC. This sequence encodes CASSQEGPETQYF.